The next 18 T cell receptor beta chains were all read from a single sample in a study of shared clonotypes between healthy human individuals. Generated by immunoSEQ multiplex PCR, the TCRdb table keeps only in-frame clones and is missing some. Of a few million clones detected, around 90% appear once; the ten largest clones hold approximately 0.39%. What was sequenced was naive CD4+ T cells from PBMCs. Subset defined: CD45RA+ positively selected. These receptors were obtained from a man between 18 and 29 years old in good health. Some clones in this sample may be carry-over from other donors' samples.

The chain recombines TRBV6-5 with TRBJ2-3; TRBD1 matches at 8 bases. Germline values: CDR1 MNHEY, CDR2 SVGAGI. After removal of 0 bases from V and 3 bases from J, the junction contained 5 bases not matched to a gene. CDR3 length: 16 amino acids. The CDR3 DNA follows: TGTGCCAGCAGTTACTCCCCAGGGGGCGCGACAGATACGCAGTATTTT. Translated: CASSYSPGGATDTQYF.

This clone appeared once. This rearrangement joins TRBV27 to TRBJ1-4; D unclear. The CDR3 loop spans 16 amino acids. Germline V gene data show CDR1 as MNHEY and CDR2 as SMNVEV (reference sequence). V was cut by 5 bases and J by 0 bases, with 13 bases left in between. CDR3 protein: CASSPRPPATNEKLFF. CDR3 bases: TGTGCCAGCAGTCCCCGGCCCCCGGCAACTAATGAAAAACTGTTTTTT.

The chain combines TRBV5-5 with TRBJ2-7; unclear D gene. The CDR3 is 14 residues long. The germline V and J ends were trimmed by 0 bases and 7 bases, with 14 bases remaining between them. Germline assignment: CDR1 SGHKS and CDR2 YYEKEE (reference sequence). CDR3 bases: TGTGCCAGCAGCTTGGTGTCGCAGGTCCGGGAGCAGTACTTC. Translated, it gives CASSLVSQVREQYF.

The rearrangement links TRBV5-1 to TRBJ1-1, with 9 bases aligning to TRBD1. The CDR3 has 12 amino acids. Germline trimming cut 7 bases from V and 5 bases from J; bases unmatched to any gene: 3. Germline CDR1 is SGHRS and CDR2 is YFSETQ. The CDR3 reads CASLGTGTEAFF. The CDR3, as DNA: TGCGCCAGCTTGGGGACAGGGACTGAAGCTTTCTTT.

A note on this clone: Other DNA sequences in the sample encode the same CDR3. V and J are TRBV29-1 and TRBJ2-7; D is unclear. CDR1 SQVTM and CDR2 ANQGSEA come from the germline V gene. V was clipped by 7 bases and J by 4 bases, with 5 bases between them. The CDR3 is made up of 9 amino acids. The CDR3 loop is CSGTYEQYF. CDR3 nucleotides: TGCAGCGGCACGTACGAGCAGTACTTC.

The J gene is TRBJ2-5, the V gene TRBV28; D is uncertain. The germline V and J ends were trimmed by 5 bases and 1 base, with 11 bases remaining between them. Germline V gene sequence: CDR1 MDHEN, CDR2 SYDVKM. This CDR3 is built from 14 residues. CDR3 in amino acids: CASSPHSFQETQYF. The CDR3 nucleotides are TGTGCCAGCAGTCCCCACAGCTTCCAAGAGACCCAGTACTTC.

The rearrangement uses TRBV28 and TRBJ2-5, with D perhaps TRBD2 (6 bases). Trimming cost V 4 bases and J 5 bases, with 17 bases left between them. CDR1 is MDHEN, CDR2 SYDVKM, per germline. The length of the CDR3 is 15 residues. The CDR3 loop reads CASSSSGGGLETQYF. CDR3 nucleotides: TGTGCCAGCAGTTCCTCCGGGGGTGGTCTCGAGACCCAGTACTTC. Based on the CDR3 plus reference TRBV28 and TRBJ2-5, the full variable domain is DVKVTQSSRYLVKRTGEKVFLECVQDMDHENMFWYRQDPGLGLRLIYFSYDVKMKEKGDIPEGYSVSREKKERFSLILESASTNQTSMYLCASSSSGGGLETQYFGPGTRLLVL.

V usage is TRBV30 and J usage is TRBJ2-5; D possibly matches TRBD1 or TRBD2 (5 bases each). CDR1 and CDR2 (germline): GTSNPN, SVGIG (reference sequence). The CDR3 length is 15 residues. Deletions cut 5 bases from V and 11 bases from J, with 27 bases between. In nucleotides, the CDR3 is TGTGCCTGGGCTACCCGCCAGGAACCAGTGGGGGAGCAGTACTTC. This translates into CAWATRQEPVGEQYF.

This clone has a single count. This rearrangement joins TRBV30 to TRBJ1-1; the D is unclear. Germline values: CDR1 GTSNPN, CDR2 SVGIG (reference sequence). The CDR3 covers 17 residues. V was pared by 3 bases and J by 5 bases, with 25 bases between. CDR3 sequence: CAWSPKNIKGLGTEAFF. The CDR3 nucleotides read TGTGCCTGGAGCCCTAAAAATATCAAGGGTTTGGGAACTGAAGCTTTCTTT.

For the CDR3, the DNA is TGTGCCAGCAGCTTATCTGGCGGGATTAATGAGCAGTTCTTC. Its translation: CASSLSGGINEQFF. V and J are TRBV7-3 and TRBJ2-1, with D maybe TRBD2 (6 bases). The CDR3 totals 14 residues. V lost 2 bases to trimming and J lost 7 bases, with 12 bases between them. Germline-derived CDR1 and CDR2 are SGHTA and FQGTGA.

This clone was picked up a small number of times. The V call is TRBV7-9, the J call TRBJ1-2, with D maybe TRBD1 (5 bases). Germline assignment: CDR1 SEHNR and CDR2 FQNEAQ (reference sequence). The length of the CDR3 is 15 residues. Trimming removed 7 bases from V and 1 base from J, with 16 bases in between. For the CDR3, the DNA is TGTGCCAGCACCCCCGGGGCAGGGATTAACTATGGCTACACCTTC. This translates into CASTPGAGINYGYTF. The variable domain in full, completed from reference TRBV7-9 and TRBJ1-2, reads DTGVSQNPRHKITKRGQNVTFRCDPISEHNRLYWYRQTLGQGPEFLTYFQNEAQLEKSRLLSDRFSAERPKGSFSTLEIQRTEQGDSAMYLCASTPGAGINYGYTFGSGTRLTVV.

This chain links TRBV19 with TRBJ1-5; a weak D match, TRBD1 (6 bases). Looked up from germline, CDR1 is LNHDA and CDR2 is SQIVND (reference sequence). The CDR3 is 14 amino acids. Trimming took off 6 bases at V and 2 bases at J, with 11 bases between the two ends. Here the CDR3 DNA reads TGTGCCAGTAGGGAAAGACAGGGCAATCAGCCCCAGCATTTT. This codes for CASRERQGNQPQHF. The whole variable domain, filled in from reference TRBV19 and TRBJ1-5, reads DGGITQSPKYLFRKEGQNVTLSCEQNLNHDAMYWYRQDPGQGLRLIYYSQIVNDFQKGDIAEGYSVSREKKESFPLTVTSAQKNPTAFYLCASRERQGNQPQHFGDGTRLSIL.

CDR3 sequence: CAGGVGTDTQYF. In DNA form, the CDR3 reads TGTGCCGGTGGAGTGGGCACAGATACGCAGTATTTT. The V gene is TRBV5-4, the J gene TRBJ2-3; D uncertain. This CDR3 is built from 12 residues. With 10 bases removed from V and 1 base from J, the gap between germline ends came to 10 bases. Germline CDR1 reads SGHNT; CDR2 reads YYREEE (reference sequence). Looking up the rest from reference TRBV5-4 and TRBJ2-3 gives the full variable domain: ETGVTQSPTHLIKTRGQQVTLRCSSQSGHNTVSWYQQALGQGPQFIFQYYREEENGRGNFPPRFSGLQFPNYSSELNVNALELDDSALYLCAGGVGTDTQYFGPGTRLTVL.

V and J are TRBV25-1 and TRBJ1-1; D is perhaps TRBD1 (5 bases). The V end lost 1 base, the J end lost 7 bases, and 10 bases lay between the germline ends. CDR1 MGHDK and CDR2 SYGVNS come from the germline V gene. The CDR3 spans 13 residues. CDR3: CASSEWGQDEAFF. The CDR3 DNA sequence: TGTGCCAGCAGTGAATGGGGCCAGGATGAAGCTTTCTTT.

The V call is TRBV28, the J call TRBJ2-7; 9 bases line up with TRBD1. Germline CDR1 is MDHEN and CDR2 is SYDVKM. The CDR3 has 14 residues. J gave up 3 bases and V 6 bases, and 6 bases lay outside the gene matches. The CDR3 DNA reads TGTGCCAGCAGCCTCTGGACAGGGGTCTACGAGCAGTACTTC. This encodes CASSLWTGVYEQYF.

The chain has TRBV18 and TRBJ1-3; 9 bases match TRBD1. Germline V gene data show CDR1 as KGHSH and CDR2 as LQKENI. The CDR3 loop spans 16 amino acids. V lost 4 bases to trimming and J lost 0 bases; unmatched junction nucleotides: 4. CDR3 coding DNA: TGTGCCAGCTCACTACAGGGGGCAAACTCTGGAAACACCATATATTTT. The encoded protein is CASSLQGANSGNTIYF.

The chain couples TRBV10-3 to TRBJ2-1; weak D call: TRBD2 (5 bases). Trimming removed 2 bases at V and 7 bases at J, with 12 bases between. CDR3 length: 14 residues. Germline CDR1 reads ENHRY; CDR2 reads SYGVKD. The CDR3 spells CAISEGPGGNEQFF. CDR3 coding DNA: TGTGCCATCAGTGAGGGACCAGGAGGTAATGAGCAGTTCTTC.

The chain joins TRBV5-4 to TRBJ2-1, with TRBD2 matching 9 bases. Germline CDR1 and CDR2: SGHNT and YYREEE (reference sequence). CDR3 length: 17 amino acids. With 0 bases clipped from V and 1 base from J, the junction kept 5 bases outside the gene matches. CDR3 sequence: CASSLGGRAESYNEQFF. The CDR3 DNA is TGTGCCAGCAGCTTGGGCGGGAGGGCCGAATCCTACAATGAGCAGTTCTTC.